This TCR beta chain was sequenced during a study of Tregs in tolerant kidney transplant recipients. Study-wide results and caveats: Expanding Tregs on activated donor B cells appeared to best identify donor-specific TCRbeta clones. This study did not directly address biological reproducibility.

To note about this clone: The antigen remains undetermined.

Repertoires were generated with immunoSEQ multiplex PCR, while TCRdb's copy carries only in-frame clones and drops some. The data show fewer than 150,000 clones, around 94% seen once. Thawed PBMCs were FACS-sorted into unstimulated CD4+CD25+CD127- regulatory T cells, CD4+CD25- non-regulatory cells, CD4 and CD8 cells. The CDR3 extends over 18 amino acids. Trimming stripped 0 bases from V and 4 bases from J, with 23 bases between. In germline, CDR1 is SGHNT, CDR2 YYREEE (reference sequence). The clonotype originates from a human donor in good health. Sequencing was done on a sample of CD4+ T cells from blood. The J gene is TRBJ2-7, the V gene TRBV5-4, with D possibly being TRBD1 or TRBD2 (6 bases each). CDR3 sequence (DNA): TGTGCCAGCAGCTTGGCCGGTGGTAGCGGAGGGGGGACATACGAGCAGTACTTC. It codes for CASSLAGGSGGGTYEQYF.